A single sample gave rise to the 31 T cell receptor beta chains below, sequenced in a study of early T cells in non-severe SARS-CoV-2 infection. TCRdb re-analysed the 5' RACE reads in MiXCR, keeping a single row per CDR3 protein. Here the sample spans some 64,000 distinct CDR3 sequences, roughly 18% being singletons. This material consisted of whole blood, taken at baseline. The receptor source for this set is an adult who was a healthcare worker with PCR-confirmed SARS-CoV-2 infection or an uninfected control (not recorded which).

The rearrangement joins TRBV6-5 to TRBJ2-1, with a possible D match to TRBD2 (7 bases). CDR3 length: 14 amino acids. Germline V gene sequence: CDR1 MNHEY, CDR2 SVGAGI. V was cut by 7 bases and J by 7 bases, with 17 bases left in between. The CDR3 sequence: CASTRTGGRNEQFF. CDR3 sequence (DNA): TGTGCCAGCACTAGGACGGGGGGCCGGAATGAGCAGTTCTTC.

This clonotype was seen ten or more times. This chain links TRBV7-9 with TRBJ1-4; 8 bases match TRBD1. The CDR3 loop spans 16 amino acids. Per germline, CDR1 SEHNR and CDR2 FQNEAQ (reference sequence). V lost 4 bases, J lost 0 bases, and 4 bases stayed unmatched. The CDR3: CASSSGQASTNEKLFF. CDR3 nucleotides: TGTGCCAGCAGCTCGGGACAGGCTTCAACTAATGAAAAACTGTTTTTT.

This clonotype was observed a handful of times. The chain joins TRBV20-1 to TRBJ1-5; perhaps TRBD1 as D (5 bases). V dropped 6 bases and J dropped 1 base, with 10 bases sitting between them. Germline values: CDR1 DFQATT, CDR2 SNEGSKA (reference sequence). This CDR3 region has 13 residues. CDR3 in DNA: TGCAGTGCCATGGGGGACAGCAATCAGCCCCAGCATTTT. Its protein product is CSAMGDSNQPQHF.

This clonotype was found many times. The V and J genes are TRBV27 and TRBJ2-7; TRBD2 might be the D (5 bases). V was pared by 5 bases and J by 3 bases, with 14 bases between. This CDR3 is built from 14 residues. Germline V lookup: CDR1 MNHEY, CDR2 SMNVEV (reference sequence). For the CDR3, the DNA is TGTGCCAGCAGTCCCACCGGTGGAGGCTACGAGCAGTACTTC. It yields the protein CASSPTGGGYEQYF.

The V call is TRBV7-2, the J call TRBJ2-1; 9 nucleotides match TRBD1. The CDR3 totals 15 residues. V lost 5 bases to trimming and J lost 7 bases; unmatched junction nucleotides: 9. Germline loops: CDR1 SGHTA, CDR2 FQGNSA. The CDR3 DNA is TGTGCCAGCAGCCTGGCAGGACAGGGGCTGAATGAGCAGTTCTTC. It encodes CASSLAGQGLNEQFF.

This clonotype appeared a few times. The chain recombines TRBV4-2 with TRBJ1-2; 11 positions agree with TRBD1. Trimming cost V 1 base and J 2 bases; bases outside gene matches: 12. CDR1 LGHNA and CDR2 YNFKEQ come from the germline V gene. The length of the CDR3 is 19 residues. Here the CDR3 reads CASSQGGTGGLAKNYGYTF. CDR3 in DNA: TGTGCCAGCAGCCAAGGAGGGACAGGGGGATTAGCTAAGAACTATGGCTACACCTTC.

V gene TRBV7-2 combines with J gene TRBJ2-1; tentative D call: TRBD2 (5 bases). There are 11 residues in the CDR3. V gave up 5 bases and J gave up 14 bases, with 13 bases separating them. Looked up from germline, CDR1 is SGHTA and CDR2 is FQGNSA. The CDR3 region has the DNA TGTGCCAGCAGCCAAGGACTGACGGAGTTCTTC. Residues: CASSQGLTEFF.

V and J are TRBV29-1 and TRBJ2-7; D is undetermined. The germline V gene encodes CDR1 SQVTM and CDR2 ANQGSEA. This CDR3 region has 11 residues. V lost 4 bases and J 4 bases, leaving 8 bases between the germline ends. In DNA, the CDR3 is TGCAGCGTTGCTAACGGTTACGAGCAGTACTTC. Amino acids: CSVANGYEQYF.

This chain links TRBV10-3 with TRBJ1-1, with D possibly matching TRBD1 (6 bases). The CDR3 covers 13 residues. Trimming took 10 bases from V and 1 from J, leaving 13 bases between them. CDR1 ENHRY and CDR2 SYGVKD come from the germline V gene. This CDR3 reads CATQRGTNTEAFF. As DNA, the CDR3 is TGTGCCACCCAAAGGGGGACGAACACTGAAGCTTTCTTT.

The chain joins TRBV19 to TRBJ2-7; D may correspond to TRBD1 or TRBD2 (5 bases each). Per the germline V gene, CDR1 is LNHDA and CDR2 is SQIVND (reference sequence). Trimming cost V 4 bases and J 4 bases, with 11 bases left between them. This CDR3 comprises 13 residues. The CDR3 DNA is TGTGCCAGTAGTAGAGGGACGGAATACGAGCAGTACTTC. This encodes CASSRGTEYEQYF.

This clonotype was counted a few times. The chain links TRBV5-1 to TRBJ1-2; maybe TRBD1 (6 bases). Trimming removed 0 bases from V and 2 bases from J, with 11 bases in between. The CDR3 is 15 amino acids. Germline assignment: CDR1 SGHRS and CDR2 YFSETQ. The CDR3 DNA sequence: TGCGCCAGCAGCTTGGAGGGACACCCGAACTATGGCTACACCTTC. The encoded protein is CASSLEGHPNYGYTF.

This clonotype was counted a few times. The chain couples TRBV7-9 to TRBJ2-3; a possible D gene is TRBD1 (6 bases). CDR3 length: 14 amino acids. Germline CDR1 is SEHNR and CDR2 is FQNEAQ (reference sequence). V shed 5 bases and J shed 2 bases, with 11 bases lying between them. CDR3 loop: CASSRDTNTDTQYF. The CDR3 DNA follows: TGTGCCAGCAGCCGGGACACCAACACAGATACGCAGTATTTT.

This sequence joins TRBV18 and TRBJ1-1; no reliable D call. The CDR3 spans 15 residues. CDR1 and CDR2 from the germline V gene are KGHSH and LQKENI. Trimming took off 2 bases at V and 3 bases at J, with 13 bases between the two ends. The CDR3 sequence is CASSPLGSKDTEAFF. The CDR3 DNA follows: TGTGCCAGCTCACCATTGGGGAGCAAGGACACTGAAGCTTTCTTT.

The chain combines TRBV5-6 with TRBJ2-1; D may be TRBD1 or TRBD2 (6 bases each). This CDR3 is built from 15 residues. The germline V gene has CDR1 SGHDT and CDR2 YYEEEE. The V and J ends lost 5 bases and 2 bases respectively, with 14 bases between them. CDR3 sequence (DNA): TGTGCCAGCAGTCTCAGGGGAGGCGCCTACAATGAGCAGTTCTTC. Protein: CASSLRGGAYNEQFF.

This clonotype came up a few times. The chain is built from TRBV6-1 and TRBJ2-2; maybe TRBD1 (6 bases). V was trimmed by 7 bases and J by 1 base, leaving 13 bases between them. The CDR3 has 15 residues. Germline CDR1 reads MNHNS; CDR2 reads SASEGT. The CDR3 here is CASKVDRWNTGELFF. In DNA form, the CDR3 reads TGTGCCAGCAAAGTAGACAGGTGGAACACCGGGGAGCTGTTTTTT.

In this sample, this clonotype turned up a few times. The CDR3 coding sequence is TGTGCCAGCAGTAGGGACAGTAATCAGCCCCAGCATTTT. It is translated as CASSRDSNQPQHF. The rearrangement uses TRBV6-5 and TRBJ1-5; TRBD1 agrees at 7 bases. Trimming took 5 bases from V and 4 from J; bases not matched to a gene: 2. The V gene's germline CDR1 is MNHEY and CDR2 SVGAGI. The CDR3 length is 13 residues.

This clonotype was detected a few times. The rearrangement links TRBV11-2 to TRBJ2-4; D possibly corresponds to TRBD2 (6 bases). V dropped 5 bases and J dropped 7 bases, with 15 bases sitting between them. This CDR3 contains 14 residues. CDR1 is SGHAT, CDR2 FQNNGV, per germline. The CDR3 here is CASSTDTRGNIQYF. The CDR3 nucleotides read TGTGCCAGCAGCACGGACACCCGGGGGAACATTCAGTACTTC.

Only a few counts were recorded for this clonotype. V gene TRBV7-9 combines with J gene TRBJ1-2, with D possibly matching TRBD1 (6 bases). This CDR3 is 14 amino acids long. Germline V gives CDR1 SEHNR, CDR2 FQNEAQ (reference sequence). The germline V and J ends were trimmed by 3 bases and 4 bases, with 12 bases remaining between them. The CDR3 region is CASSFPDSFYGYTF. The CDR3 region has the DNA TGTGCCAGCAGCTTCCCGGACAGTTTCTATGGCTACACCTTC.

Only a few counts were recorded for this clonotype. A read error may produce the germline difference seen at one junction end. This chain links TRBV7-8 with TRBJ1-4; D is uncertain. The V gene's germline CDR1 is SGHVS and CDR2 FQNEAQ. This CDR3 spans 14 amino acids. The CDR3 coding sequence is TGTGCCAGCAGCTTCGTGGCAACGAATGAAAAACTGTTTTTT. This gives the protein CASSFVATNEKLFF.

The rearrangement uses TRBV5-1 and TRBJ1-4; TRBD1 might be the D (5 bases). Germline CDR1 and CDR2: SGHRS and YFSETQ. The CDR3 is made up of 15 amino acids. Trimming removed 4 bases from V and 7 bases from J, with 17 bases in between. The DNA for the CDR3 is TGCGCCAGCAGCCTTACCGGGACCGAGCGTGAAAAACTGTTTTTT. This encodes CASSLTGTEREKLFF.

The sample holds a few counts of this clonotype. The rearrangement joins TRBV5-6 to TRBJ2-7, with TRBD2 matching over 7 bases. This CDR3 has 15 residues. Trimming at V came to 4 bases and at J to 3 bases, leaving 10 bases not matched to a gene. CDR1 SGHDT and CDR2 YYEEEE come from the germline V gene. The CDR3 region is CASSRGLRRDYEQYF. The CDR3 DNA is TGTGCCAGCAGCCGGGGACTAAGGCGAGACTACGAGCAGTACTTC.

This clonotype appeared a few times. This chain connects TRBV12-3 or TRBV12-4 to TRBJ1-1, with a tentative D call TRBD1 (6 bases). The CDR3 contains 13 residues. V was pared by 7 bases and J by 5 bases, with 14 bases between. The CDR3 here is CASTMTGWTEAFF. The CDR3 nucleotides read TGTGCCAGCACAATGACAGGTTGGACTGAAGCTTTCTTT.

This clonotype was observed a few times. The chain couples TRBV4-3 to TRBJ2-3, with D uncertain. V lost 1 base and J lost 2, with 16 bases in between. Germline V CDR1 and CDR2: LGHNA, YSLEER. The CDR3 runs 17 residues. The CDR3 protein is CASSQVGQRQPTDTQYF. CDR3 in DNA: TGCGCCAGCAGCCAAGTCGGTCAGAGGCAGCCCACAGATACGCAGTATTTT.

In its sample, this clonotype was seen a few times. DNA for the CDR3: TGTGCCAGCAGCCCAAGCCCGGGACAGGGGATTGAGCAGTTCTTC. Protein sequence: CASSPSPGQGIEQFF. V usage is TRBV7-2 and J usage is TRBJ2-1; TRBD1 matches at 10 bases. The CDR3 spans 15 residues. Trimming took 5 bases from V and 9 from J; bases not matched to a gene: 10. Germline V gives CDR1 SGHTA, CDR2 FQGNSA.

The chain combines TRBV20-1 with TRBJ2-1; D unclear. The CDR3 spans 9 residues. Trimming left V 5 bases short and J 15 bases short, with 11 bases between. Germline CDR1 and CDR2: DFQATT and SNEGSKA (reference sequence). The CDR3 is CSAELARFF. In nucleotides, the CDR3 is TGCAGTGCTGAGCTGGCGCGGTTCTTC.

This clonotype was counted at least ten times. The genes are TRBV27 and TRBJ1-1; D remains ambiguous. Per the germline V gene, CDR1 is MNHEY and CDR2 is SMNVEV (reference sequence). V lost 5 bases to trimming and J lost 5 bases, with 15 bases between them. The CDR3 loop spans 14 amino acids. The CDR3 loop reads CASSRKVTSTEAFF. DNA of the CDR3: TGTGCCAGCAGTCGAAAGGTGACGAGTACTGAAGCTTTCTTT.

This clonotype came up many times. The V gene is TRBV7-2, the J gene TRBJ2-1; TRBD1 matches at 10 bases. CDR1 SGHTA and CDR2 FQGNSA come from the germline V gene. The CDR3 totals 17 residues. V was clipped by 4 bases and J by 10 bases; unmatched bases: 16. Here the CDR3 reads CASSSPRDRGPISEQFF. CDR3 DNA: TGTGCCAGCAGCTCGCCCCGGGACAGGGGTCCCATAAGCGAGCAGTTCTTC.

This clonotype has a handful of counts. This rearrangement joins TRBV18 to TRBJ1-2; possible D gene TRBD1, 5 bases. The CDR3 extends over 14 amino acids. CDR1 is KGHSH and CDR2 is LQKENI in the germline V gene. V was cut by 6 bases and J by 4 bases, with 15 bases left in between. CDR3 protein: CASSPASQGYGYTF. The DNA for the CDR3 is TGTGCCAGCTCTCCAGCCTCGCAGGGCTATGGCTACACCTTC.

There are a few counts of this clonotype. The V gene is TRBV5-4, the J gene TRBJ1-2; TRBD1 matches at 7 bases. The germline gives CDR1 SGHNT, CDR2 YYREEE (reference sequence). The CDR3 covers 13 residues. V shed 5 bases, J shed 7 bases, and the junction held 8 bases outside the gene matches. The CDR3 loop reads CASSPSDRAGYTF. For the CDR3, the DNA is TGTGCCAGCAGTCCCAGCGACAGGGCTGGCTACACCTTC. The variable domain in full, completed from reference TRBV5-4 and TRBJ1-2, reads ETGVTQSPTHLIKTRGQQVTLRCSSQSGHNTVSWYQQALGQGPQFIFQYYREEENGRGNFPPRFSGLQFPNYSSELNVNALELDDSALYLCASSPSDRAGYTFGSGTRLTVV.

This clonotype was seen only a few times. The CDR3 nucleotides read TGCAGTGCTAGAGTTCAAGGCAATCAGCCCCAGCATTTT. Residues: CSARVQGNQPQHF. This chain connects TRBV20-1 to TRBJ1-5; D call uncertain. V shed 1 base and J shed 2 bases, with 6 bases lying between them. Looked up from germline, CDR1 is DFQATT and CDR2 is SNEGSKA (reference sequence). The CDR3 contains 13 residues.

V is TRBV19 and J is TRBJ1-5; no clear D gene. Per the germline V gene, CDR1 is LNHDA and CDR2 is SQIVND (reference sequence). V was shortened by 3 bases and J by 6 bases, with 12 bases between the two germline ends. This CDR3 has 14 amino acids. CDR3 in amino acids: CASSIGETLQPQHF. The CDR3 nucleotides read TGTGCCAGTAGTATCGGGGAGACCCTTCAGCCCCAGCATTTT. Complete variable domain (other parts from reference TRBV19 and TRBJ1-5): DGGITQSPKYLFRKEGQNVTLSCEQNLNHDAMYWYRQDPGQGLRLIYYSQIVNDFQKGDIAEGYSVSREKKESFPLTVTSAQKNPTAFYLCASSIGETLQPQHFGDGTRLSIL.